Listed here are 5 T cell receptor beta chains from one sample, sequenced in a study of T cell changes during pregnancy in multiple sclerosis. TCRdb's copy holds only in-frame clones and misses some; the assay was immunoSEQ multiplex PCR. The table has around 57,000 clones, about 92% seen once. Material: peripheral blood, obtained in the third trimester of pregnancy. These TCRs come from a female donor in good health, enrolled as a control in a pregnancy study.

The J gene is TRBJ1-2, the V gene TRBV30, with 9 bases aligning to TRBD1. CDR1 and CDR2 (germline): GTSNPN, SVGIG (reference sequence). Trimming at V came to 3 bases and at J to 8 bases, leaving 10 bases not matched to a gene. There are 14 residues in the CDR3. The CDR3 reads CAWSPGTGISGYTF. DNA of the CDR3: TGTGCCTGGAGCCCCGGGACAGGGATAAGCGGCTACACCTTC.

In nucleotides, the CDR3 is TGTGCCAGCAGCTCATACGGACAGGGAACGACCTACGAGCAGTACTTC. Amino acid sequence: CASSSYGQGTTYEQYF. The V call is TRBV21-1, the J call TRBJ2-7; whether TRBD1, the table's D call, matches the DNA was not checked. TRBV21-1 is a pseudogene segment. This CDR3 contains 16 residues.

This clone was detected a few times. This sequence joins TRBV20-1 and TRBJ2-1; D not certain. This CDR3 spans 10 amino acids. Germline CDR1 is DFQATT and CDR2 is SNEGSKA (reference sequence). The ends were cut back, 6 bases at V and 7 bases at J, with 7 bases in the middle. The CDR3 spells CSARHNEQFF. The CDR3 nucleotides read TGCAGTGCCCGACATAATGAGCAGTTCTTC.

V gene TRBV30 combines with J gene TRBJ1-4; no firm D call. Germline CDR1 reads GTSNPN; CDR2 reads SVGIG (reference sequence). The CDR3 is 20 residues long. The V gene lost 0 bases and the J gene lost 3 bases, with 26 bases spanning the gap. The CDR3 DNA reads TGTGCCTGGAGTGTACTCCGTGGGAGTCGCCTCGCCAATTCTAATGAAAAACTGTTTTTT. Translated, it gives CAWSVLRGSRLANSNEKLFF.

The chain has TRBV5-1 and TRBJ1-1, with 7 bases lining up with TRBD1. V shed 0 bases and J 10 bases; nucleotides not matched to a gene: 3. This CDR3 region has 12 residues. Germline V CDR1 and CDR2: SGHRS, YFSETQ. CDR3 bases: TGCGCCAGCAGCTTGGACGACAGGGTAGCTTTCTTT. It is translated as CASSLDDRVAFF.